This T cell receptor beta chain was obtained from a study of T cell responses to AZD1222 COVID-19 vaccine. CDR3 size: 16 residues. The V gene's germline CDR1 is MDHEN and CDR2 SYDVKM. Trimming removed 4 bases from V and 0 bases from J, with 10 bases in between. Libraries were prepared by immunoSEQ multiplex PCR; TCRdb keeps only in-frame clonotypes and omits some of them. The sample holds some 170,000 clones, roughly 91% seen once. V and J are TRBV28 and TRBJ1-6; D is ambiguous. The receptor was isolated from an adult in good health. Sequencing used peripheral blood, obtained on day 0 of AZD1222 vaccination. For the CDR3, the DNA is TGTGCCAGCAGTTCAGAGACAAGCTCCTATAATTCACCCCTCCACTTT. It yields the protein CASSSETSSYNSPLHF. Complete variable domain (other parts from reference TRBV28 and TRBJ1-6): DVKVTQSSRYLVKRTGEKVFLECVQDMDHENMFWYRQDPGLGLRLIYFSYDVKMKEKGDIPEGYSVSREKKERFSLILESASTNQTSMYLCASSSETSSYNSPLHFGNGTRLTVT.